The 31 T cell receptor beta chains below all came from one sample that was sequenced in a study of Graves' ophthalmopathy and Graves' hyperthyroidism. The TCR beta CDR3 regions underwent amplification from RNA transcripts. The authors performed first-round RT-PCR with HTBI primers and then a second-round multiplex PCR. TCRdb passed the multiplex PCR reads through MiXCR, listing each CDR3 protein once. The repertoire includes a few hundred thousand distinct CDR3 sequences, about 17% of them detected once, and 2.4% sits in the top ten. Sequences were obtained from peripheral blood. Receptors were obtained from an adult woman with stable Graves' hyperthyroidism.

This clonotype was counted ten times or more. This chain uses TRBV14 with TRBJ1-5; D gene unclear. Germline CDR1 is SGHDN and CDR2 is FVKESK. The CDR3 length is 14 residues. V gave up 3 bases and J gave up 3 bases, with 9 bases separating them. CDR3: CASSQNTNNQPQHF. CDR3 nucleotide sequence: TGTGCCAGCAGCCAGAACACCAACAATCAGCCCCAGCATTTT.

This clonotype occurred many times. CDR3 loop: CASSSTPGRFYNEQFF. In DNA, the CDR3 is TGTGCCAGCAGCTCAACCCCGGGACGGTTCTACAATGAGCAGTTCTTC. The genes are TRBV7-2 and TRBJ2-1; D is perhaps TRBD1 or TRBD2 (5 bases each). V was shortened by 4 bases and J by 3 bases, with 16 bases between the two germline ends. Germline CDR1 and CDR2: SGHTA and FQGNSA. The CDR3 extends over 16 amino acids.

The rearrangement joins TRBV6-1 to TRBJ2-1; D may be TRBD1 (5 bases). Trimming cost V 9 bases and J 5 bases, with 8 bases left between them. This CDR3 has 11 residues. Germline V lookup: CDR1 MNHNS, CDR2 SASEGT. The CDR3 loop is CASIRDNEQFF. DNA of the CDR3: TGTGCCAGTATCAGGGACAATGAGCAGTTCTTC.

This clonotype was observed a handful of times. At one of its ends the junction is not consistent with the germline gene, which may arise from a read error. The rearrangement uses TRBV20-1 and TRBJ1-1; D is uncertain. The germline V gene encodes CDR1 DFQATT and CDR2 SNEGSKA (reference sequence). This CDR3 spans 18 amino acids. DNA of the CDR3: TGCGGTGCTAGTCCAGGAAGCTTCCTCGGTCTCAAGAACACTGAAGCTTTCTTT. Its translation is CGASPGSFLGLKNTEAFF.

The chain carries TRBV10-3 and TRBJ2-7; D is tentatively TRBD1 or TRBD2 (5 bases each). Germline CDR1 reads ENHRY; CDR2 reads SYGVKD. The CDR3 has 14 amino acids. Trimming cost V 4 bases and J 0 bases, with 10 bases left between them. DNA for the CDR3: TGTGCCATCAGTGGGGACGAGAACTCCTACGAGCAGTACTTC. Translating it yields CAISGDENSYEQYF.

This clonotype appeared many times. The V call is TRBV4-3, the J call TRBJ1-1, with D perhaps matching TRBD1 (5 bases). From germline, CDR1 is LGHNA and CDR2 YSLEER. Trimming cost V 1 base and J 0 bases, with 15 bases left between them. The CDR3 is made up of 17 amino acids. The CDR3 reads CASSQAFWGLVNTEAFF. CDR3 DNA: TGCGCCAGCAGCCAAGCGTTCTGGGGGTTAGTGAACACTGAAGCTTTCTTT.

This clonotype came up many times. The chain is built from TRBV28 and TRBJ2-7; D gene unclear. The ends were cut back, 1 base at V and 1 base at J, with 8 bases in the middle. The CDR3 loop spans 14 amino acids. Germline CDR1 and CDR2: MDHEN and SYDVKM. As DNA, the CDR3 is TGTGCCAGCAGTTTATTACGCCAATCCTACGAGCAGTACTTC. Residues: CASSLLRQSYEQYF.

This clonotype has ten or more counts. The V gene is TRBV27, the J gene TRBJ2-5; 7 positions match TRBD1. Germline values: CDR1 MNHEY, CDR2 SMNVEV (reference sequence). V lost 6 bases, J lost 2 bases, and 6 bases stayed unmatched. The CDR3 totals 14 residues. The CDR3 loop reads CASSRRDSQETQYF. DNA for the CDR3: TGTGCCAGCAGCCGTAGGGACAGTCAAGAGACCCAGTACTTC.

CDR3 protein: CASGTTNTGELFF. The CDR3 DNA reads as TGTGCCAGCGGGACTACGAACACCGGGGAGCTGTTTTTT. The V call is TRBV12-3 or TRBV12-4, the J call TRBJ2-2; 7 nucleotides match TRBD2. With V trimmed by 8 bases and J by 0 bases, 0 bases remained unmatched. CDR3 length: 13 amino acids.

Many counts were recorded for this clonotype. The V call is TRBV6-1, the J call TRBJ2-5; possible D gene TRBD2, 6 bases. Germline V lookup: CDR1 MNHNS, CDR2 SASEGT. Trimming took off 3 bases at V and 4 bases at J, with 12 bases between the two ends. This CDR3 is 14 amino acids long. This CDR3 is CASSDPGLRETQYF. CDR3 coding DNA: TGTGCCAGCAGTGACCCGGGACTTCGAGAGACCCAGTACTTC.

This clonotype was seen at least ten times. This chain uses TRBV20-1 with TRBJ2-7; 7 positions match TRBD1. This CDR3 spans 14 amino acids. The V and J ends lost 4 bases and 2 bases, in that order; junction bases with no gene match: 8. Germline V lookup: CDR1 DFQATT, CDR2 SNEGSKA (reference sequence). CDR3 sequence reads: CSATRQGPPYEQYF. CDR3 sequence (DNA): TGCAGTGCTACCCGACAGGGACCTCCCTACGAGCAGTACTTC.

This clonotype was recorded at least ten times. The CDR3 DNA reads TGTGCCATCAGAGGGACCGGGGAGACCCAGTACTTC. This encodes CAIRGTGETQYF. The chain has TRBV10-3 and TRBJ2-5; D may be TRBD1 or TRBD2 (5 bases each). Germline V gene sequence: CDR1 ENHRY, CDR2 SYGVKD. This CDR3 has 12 residues. The V end lost 6 bases, the J end lost 5 bases, and 10 bases lay between the germline ends.

This clonotype was seen many times. V and J are TRBV28 and TRBJ2-3, with D hard to call. Germline CDR1 and CDR2: MDHEN and SYDVKM. This CDR3 has 13 amino acids. With 5 bases removed from V and 1 base from J, the gap between germline ends came to 7 bases. CDR3 coding DNA: TGTGCCAGCAGTAACGGAGGCACAGATACGCAGTATTTT. It encodes CASSNGGTDTQYF.

This clonotype was counted many times. The J gene is TRBJ1-2, the V gene TRBV28, with 8 bases matching TRBD1. Trimming took 5 bases from V and 8 from J; bases not matched to a gene: 7. The length of the CDR3 is 13 residues. The V gene's germline CDR1 is MDHEN and CDR2 SYDVKM. DNA of the CDR3: TGTGCCAGCAGTCCAGGGGGCGCGGAGGGCTACACCTTC. Protein: CASSPGGAEGYTF.

The chain uses TRBV6-4 and TRBJ1-2; TRBD1 agrees at 9 bases. Looked up from germline, CDR1 is MRHNA and CDR2 is SNTAGT. After removal of 6 bases from V and 4 bases from J, the junction contained 6 bases not matched to a gene. This CDR3 region has 14 residues. The CDR3 protein is CASRTPDRGYGYTF. CDR3 DNA: TGTGCCAGCAGGACCCCGGACAGGGGCTATGGCTACACCTTC.

Many counts were recorded for this clonotype. The rearrangement links TRBV19 to TRBJ1-1, with D possibly TRBD1 on 6 matching bases. The germline V and J ends were trimmed by 7 bases and 1 base, with 13 bases remaining between them. The CDR3 sequence is 14 residues long. Per germline, CDR1 LNHDA and CDR2 SQIVND (reference sequence). This CDR3 is CASMEGHANTEAFF. The CDR3 nucleotides read TGTGCCAGTATGGAGGGACACGCGAACACTGAAGCTTTCTTT.

A note on this clonotype: A much larger clone differs from this one at a single base, so this may be a read error. The chain combines TRBV7-9 with TRBJ2-7; the match to TRBD1 covers 9 bases. CDR1 and CDR2 from the germline V gene are SEHNR and FQNEAQ (reference sequence). CDR3 length: 14 amino acids. The CDR3 sequence: CASRVRDRDNEQHF. The CDR3 DNA follows: TGTGCCAGCAGAGTCCGGGACAGGGATAACGAGCAGCACTTC.

This clonotype was detected ten times or more. The chain carries TRBV12-5 and TRBJ2-5; 9 bases agree with TRBD2. The CDR3 consists of 16 residues. V was pared by 0 bases and J by 5 bases, with 7 bases of the junction left unmatched. Germline V gene lookup returns CDR1 LGHNT and CDR2 FRNRAP. CDR3 bases: TGTGCTAGTGGTTTGGTTAAAGCGGGAGGTTCGGAGACCCAGTACTTC. Its protein is CASGLVKAGGSETQYF.

This clonotype was seen only a few times. The gene calls are TRBV27 and TRBJ2-4; D possibly corresponds to TRBD1 (6 bases). CDR1 MNHEY and CDR2 SMNVEV come from the germline V gene (reference sequence). The V and J ends lost 2 bases and 14 bases respectively, with 10 bases between them. CDR3 length equals 11 residues. The DNA of the CDR3 is TGTGCCAGCAGTTTAGACAGGATTAAGTACTTC. Its protein is CASSLDRIKYF.

V gene TRBV18 combines with J gene TRBJ2-3; weak D call: TRBD2 (5 bases). The CDR3 contains 16 residues. V lost 3 bases to trimming and J lost 4 bases, with 17 bases between them. Germline lookup yields CDR1 KGHSH and CDR2 LQKENI. In DNA form, the CDR3 reads TGTGCCAGCTCACCCCCGGGGAGCGCGGGTTCAGATACGCAGTATTTT. Its translation: CASSPPGSAGSDTQYF.

The chain links TRBV4-1 to TRBJ1-5, with D maybe TRBD1 (6 bases). CDR3 length: 15 amino acids. V lost 0 bases to trimming and J lost 1 base, with 7 bases between them. Looked up from germline, CDR1 is MGHRA and CDR2 is YSYEKL. CDR3 nucleotide sequence: TGCGCCAGCAGCCAAGAGGACAGAAGCAATCAGCCCCAGCATTTT. Residues: CASSQEDRSNQPQHF.

This clonotype was found many times. The chain recombines TRBV6-2 or TRBV6-3 with TRBJ2-7; possible D gene TRBD1, 5 bases. The V gene lost 5 bases and the J gene lost 1 base, with 18 bases spanning the gap. This CDR3 has 16 amino acids. Looked up from germline, CDR1 is MNHEY and CDR2 is SVGEGT. CDR3 sequence reads: CASSLTLQRQSYEQYF. CDR3 nucleotides: TGTGCCAGCAGTCTGACCCTTCAAAGACAGTCCTACGAGCAGTACTTC.

This clonotype was observed at least ten times. The chain employs TRBV28 and TRBJ2-5, with TRBD2 matching over 7 bases. Germline V gene data show CDR1 as MDHEN and CDR2 as SYDVKM. V gave up 3 bases and J gave up 2 bases; unmatched junction bases: 9. CDR3 length: 16 residues. CDR3 loop: CASSFARLAGQETQYF. Written as DNA, the CDR3 is TGTGCCAGCAGTTTCGCGAGACTAGCCGGTCAAGAGACCCAGTACTTC.

There are many counts of this clonotype. The rearrangement uses TRBV12-3 or TRBV12-4 and TRBJ1-2, with D hard to call. The ends were cut back, 8 bases at V and 4 bases at J, with 23 bases in the middle. The CDR3 sequence is 16 residues long. The CDR3 nucleotides are TGTGCCAGCTCTTCCACGTCGACTTGGGTCCGCTATGGCTACACCTTC. This codes for CASSSTSTWVRYGYTF.

In its sample, this clonotype was seen many times. This chain joins TRBV28 and TRBJ2-7, with a possible D match to TRBD2 (5 bases). The CDR3 length is 13 residues. V was shortened by 1 base and J by 6 bases, with 10 bases between the two germline ends. The germline gives CDR1 MDHEN, CDR2 SYDVKM. CDR3 bases: TGTGCCAGCAGTTTATTTTCCGGGGTCGAGCAGTACTTC. Its protein product is CASSLFSGVEQYF.

This clonotype was seen at least ten times. The chain has TRBV6-5 and TRBJ2-5; D perhaps matches TRBD2 (7 bases). From germline, CDR1 is MNHEY and CDR2 SVGAGI. Trimming took 7 bases from V and 5 from J, leaving 20 bases between them. This CDR3 contains 15 residues. The CDR3 DNA sequence: TGTGCCAGCACTACGATTCTCAGGGGAGGGGAGACCCAGTACTTC. This encodes CASTTILRGGETQYF.

This clonotype was counted many times. This sequence joins TRBV4-2 and TRBJ2-5; D gene uncertain. CDR1 is LGHNA and CDR2 is YNFKEQ in the germline V gene. Trimming removed 0 bases at V and 0 bases at J, with 14 bases between. This CDR3 spans 17 amino acids. This chain's CDR3 is CASSQDLVPRNQETQYF. CDR3 coding DNA: TGTGCCAGCAGCCAAGATCTGGTCCCCCGGAACCAAGAGACCCAGTACTTC.

The sample holds many counts of this clonotype. The CDR3 region has the DNA TGCAGTGCTAGGATGGACCCGAACACTGAAGCTTTCTTT. It translates to CSARMDPNTEAFF. The chain combines TRBV20-1 with TRBJ1-1; D is uncertain. The length of the CDR3 is 13 residues. CDR1 DFQATT and CDR2 SNEGSKA come from the germline V gene (reference sequence). The V gene lost 3 bases and the J gene lost 1 base, with 9 bases spanning the gap.

In this sample, this clonotype turned up once. CDR3 nucleotides: TGCGCCAGCAGCCAAGCGGACGATGACTCCACCTCCACCGGGGAGCTGTTTTTT. It encodes CASSQADDDSTSTGELFF. This sequence joins TRBV4-1 and TRBJ2-2; D is unclear. V was trimmed by 1 base and J by 4 bases, leaving 19 bases between them. The CDR3 sequence is 18 residues long. Germline V gene lookup returns CDR1 MGHRA and CDR2 YSYEKL.

This clonotype was recorded at least ten times. The chain links TRBV11-1 to TRBJ2-7, with TRBD1 matching 9 bases. J gave up 6 bases and V 2 bases, and 11 bases lay outside the gene matches. The CDR3 is 16 residues long. Germline V gives CDR1 SGHAT, CDR2 FQDESV (reference sequence). CDR3 sequence (DNA): TGTGCCAGCAGCTTACCCCCGGGACAGGGCCAAGGCGAGCAGTACTTC. Its translation: CASSLPPGQGQGEQYF. Full variable domain (rest looked up from reference TRBV11-1 and TRBJ2-7): EAEVAQSPRYKITEKSQAVAFWCDPISGHATLYWYRQILGQGPELLVQFQDESVVDDSQLPKDRFSAERLKGVDSTLKIQPAELGDSAMYLCASSLPPGQGQGEQYFGPGTRLTVT.

Many counts were recorded for this clonotype. Lacking the conserved final phenylalanine or tryptophan, this CDR3 likely reflects a read error. The limits of the CDR3 on the DNA are not certain, so only TCRdb's listed CDR3 is given. The chain's CDR3 is CSARAIGLVEVSV. The gene calls are TRBV20-1 and TRBJ2-5; the D segment call TRBD2 is taken from the table without a DNA check. Germline V gives CDR1 DFQATT, CDR2 SNEGSKA (reference sequence). The CDR3 spans 13 residues, counting both ends.